This T cell receptor beta chain emerged from a study of blood T cell repertoires in COVID-19 (dated by TCRdb to 2020 to 2021). At the level of the whole study: Collaborator samples came from the United States, Italy and Spain and covered acute and convalescent phases of COVID-19. The material from the prospective study consisted of cDNA or gDNA derived from T cells, B-cell-depleted T cells, or PBMCs. The dataset comprised deeply sampled blood TCRbeta repertoires from subjects exposed to, actively infected with, or recovered from COVID-19. A freely available public database, intended as a resource for researchers studying the immune response to SARS-CoV-2, is where the repertoires were released. The samples were drawn from the first 160 participants of the ongoing ImmuneRACE study and from 1,254 subjects provided by 6 global collaborators. Sample metadata almost always included a de-identified subject ID, COVID-19 status, age in years and sex. Where available, HLA class I and class II types were taken from metadata supplied by the sample provider and were not determined by assay-based typing. Results the study describes overall, beyond this receptor: The amount of clinical and demographic metadata varied by source and participant and was provided uncurated.

TCRbeta CDR3 regions were amplified from genomic DNA by means of the immunoSEQ Assay, a bias-controlled multiplex PCR. Per the authors' processing: The number of nucleated cells in each sample was estimated by amplification of reference gene primers within the assay. To quantify the absolute abundance of each unique TCRbeta CDR3 rearrangement, sequence reads were collapsed and filtered. For each sample, productive Simpson clonality was calculated as the square root of Simpson's diversity index over productive rearrangements. TCRdb carries this immuneACCESS record with in-frame sequences only. Its versions omit some clonotypes, under half of them owing to an unresolved V gene in the studies checked, with the rest unexplained. V, J and clone size were drawn from that table, and D and trimming were deduced from the DNA. This sample has fewer than 130,000 clones in its table, and under 75% of those were observed once. The ten most abundant clones make up 6% to 8% of the sample.

Whole blood was collected in K2EDTA tubes by collaborating institutions according to the institutions' own protocols. For TCRbeta analysis, collaborator samples were shipped as frozen whole blood, as isolated PBMCs, or as DNA extracted from either sample type. Spanning cysteine to phenylalanine, the CDR3 consists of 14 amino acids. Here the CDR3 DNA is all that survives: 42 bases in frame from base 1. Per the germline V gene (reference sequence), LNHDA is the CDR1 and SQIVND is the CDR2. Trimming costs V 3 bases and J 2 bases, and their ends lie 10 bases apart. Remarks on this clone: The clone's antigen remains unknown. No clone much larger than this one lies a single base away; base qualities are absent.

The chain is encoded by TRBV19 joined to TRBJ1-1, with the identity of the D gene unclear. The sequencing input was peripheral blood. This TCR was recovered from a woman aged 60-70 years with acute or convalescent COVID-19. The bases are TGTGCCAGTAGTATCAACTTTTTTAACACTGAAGCTTTCTTT. Its coded protein is CASSINFFNTEAFF.